These T cell receptor beta chains were read from a single sample in a study of blood T cell repertoires in COVID-19. Clones were sequenced by immunoSEQ multiplex PCR, and TCRdb holds only the in-frame ones, with some missing. The sample yields 95,000 to 120,000 clones, about 85% seen once. Input material: peripheral blood. The receptors here all came from a man between 35 and 55 years old with acute or convalescent COVID-19. CDR3s include the opening cysteine and the closing phenylalanine or tryptophan. The D gene is left open where the match is weak.

>TRBV29-1|NA|TRBJ2-7
CSVRRDYEQYF
TGCAGCGTCCGCAGGGACTACGAGCAGTACTTC
>TRBV24-1|NA|TRBJ2-2
CATSDPRTERIGELFF
TGTGCCACCAGTGATCCCCGGACAGAGAGGATCGGGGAGCTGTTTTTT
>TRBV4-3|NA|TRBJ1-1
CASSQDQGDTEAFF
TGCGCCAGCAGCCAAGATCAAGGGGACACTGAAGCTTTCTTT
>TRBV12-5|NA|TRBJ2-7
CASGAGSGEQYF
TGTGCTAGTGGAGCAGGCTCAGGAGAGCAGTACTTC
>TRBV10-2|NA|TRBJ2-7
CASSEPFGEQYF
TGCGCCAGCAGTGAACCCTTCGGGGAGCAGTACTTC
>TRBV18|NA|TRBJ2-1
CASSATGYNEQFF
TGTGCCAGCTCAGCCACAGGCTACAATGAGCAGTTCTTC
>TRBV6-5|NA|TRBJ1-4
CASSYGLGDEKLFF
TGTGCCAGCAGTTACGGGTTAGGGGATGAAAAACTGTTTTTT
>TRBV3-1/TRBV3-2|NA|TRBJ2-3
CASSQDLDYWDTQYF
TGTGCCAGCAGCCAAGATTTGGACTACTGGGATACGCAGTATTTT
>TRBV24-1|TRBD2|TRBJ2-1
CATSFAGGRNEQFF
TGTGCCACCAGTTTTGCGGGGGGTCGTAATGAGCAGTTCTTC
>TRBV7-6|TRBD1|TRBJ2-1
CASSFPRQGFNEQFF
TGTGCCAGCAGCTTCCCTAGACAGGGGTTCAATGAGCAGTTCTTC
>TRBV2|NA|TRBJ1-5
CASNGDRSVQPQHF
TGTGCCAGCAATGGAGACAGGTCGGTTCAGCCCCAGCATTTT
>TRBV6-5|NA|TRBJ2-1
CASSYSWAVDNEQFF
TGTGCCAGCAGTTACAGCTGGGCAGTGGACAATGAGCAGTTCTTC
>TRBV10-2|NA|TRBJ1-2
CASSELGDGYTF
TGCGCCAGCAGTGAGCTAGGGGATGGCTACACCTTC
>TRBV7-8|TRBD2|TRBJ2-5
CASSLAGGETQYF
TGTGCCAGCAGCTTAGCGGGGGGGGAGACCCAGTACTTC
>TRBV21-1|NA|TRBJ1-1
CASSGTGEGRGNSEAFF
TGTGCCAGCAGCGGCACGGGAGAGGGTCGGGGAAATAGTGAAGCTTTCTTT